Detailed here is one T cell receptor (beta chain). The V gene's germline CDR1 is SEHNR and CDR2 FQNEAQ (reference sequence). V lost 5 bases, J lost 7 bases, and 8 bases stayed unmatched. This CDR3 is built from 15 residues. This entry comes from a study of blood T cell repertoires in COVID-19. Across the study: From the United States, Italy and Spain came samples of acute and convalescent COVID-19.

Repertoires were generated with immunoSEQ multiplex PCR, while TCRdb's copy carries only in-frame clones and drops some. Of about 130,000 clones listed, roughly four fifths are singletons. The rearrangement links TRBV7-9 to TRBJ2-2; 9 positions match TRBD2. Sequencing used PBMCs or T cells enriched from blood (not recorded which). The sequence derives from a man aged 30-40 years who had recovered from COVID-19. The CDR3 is CASSQPGLAIGELFF. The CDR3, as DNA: TGTGCCAGCAGCCAACCGGGACTAGCTATCGGGGAGCTGTTTTTT.